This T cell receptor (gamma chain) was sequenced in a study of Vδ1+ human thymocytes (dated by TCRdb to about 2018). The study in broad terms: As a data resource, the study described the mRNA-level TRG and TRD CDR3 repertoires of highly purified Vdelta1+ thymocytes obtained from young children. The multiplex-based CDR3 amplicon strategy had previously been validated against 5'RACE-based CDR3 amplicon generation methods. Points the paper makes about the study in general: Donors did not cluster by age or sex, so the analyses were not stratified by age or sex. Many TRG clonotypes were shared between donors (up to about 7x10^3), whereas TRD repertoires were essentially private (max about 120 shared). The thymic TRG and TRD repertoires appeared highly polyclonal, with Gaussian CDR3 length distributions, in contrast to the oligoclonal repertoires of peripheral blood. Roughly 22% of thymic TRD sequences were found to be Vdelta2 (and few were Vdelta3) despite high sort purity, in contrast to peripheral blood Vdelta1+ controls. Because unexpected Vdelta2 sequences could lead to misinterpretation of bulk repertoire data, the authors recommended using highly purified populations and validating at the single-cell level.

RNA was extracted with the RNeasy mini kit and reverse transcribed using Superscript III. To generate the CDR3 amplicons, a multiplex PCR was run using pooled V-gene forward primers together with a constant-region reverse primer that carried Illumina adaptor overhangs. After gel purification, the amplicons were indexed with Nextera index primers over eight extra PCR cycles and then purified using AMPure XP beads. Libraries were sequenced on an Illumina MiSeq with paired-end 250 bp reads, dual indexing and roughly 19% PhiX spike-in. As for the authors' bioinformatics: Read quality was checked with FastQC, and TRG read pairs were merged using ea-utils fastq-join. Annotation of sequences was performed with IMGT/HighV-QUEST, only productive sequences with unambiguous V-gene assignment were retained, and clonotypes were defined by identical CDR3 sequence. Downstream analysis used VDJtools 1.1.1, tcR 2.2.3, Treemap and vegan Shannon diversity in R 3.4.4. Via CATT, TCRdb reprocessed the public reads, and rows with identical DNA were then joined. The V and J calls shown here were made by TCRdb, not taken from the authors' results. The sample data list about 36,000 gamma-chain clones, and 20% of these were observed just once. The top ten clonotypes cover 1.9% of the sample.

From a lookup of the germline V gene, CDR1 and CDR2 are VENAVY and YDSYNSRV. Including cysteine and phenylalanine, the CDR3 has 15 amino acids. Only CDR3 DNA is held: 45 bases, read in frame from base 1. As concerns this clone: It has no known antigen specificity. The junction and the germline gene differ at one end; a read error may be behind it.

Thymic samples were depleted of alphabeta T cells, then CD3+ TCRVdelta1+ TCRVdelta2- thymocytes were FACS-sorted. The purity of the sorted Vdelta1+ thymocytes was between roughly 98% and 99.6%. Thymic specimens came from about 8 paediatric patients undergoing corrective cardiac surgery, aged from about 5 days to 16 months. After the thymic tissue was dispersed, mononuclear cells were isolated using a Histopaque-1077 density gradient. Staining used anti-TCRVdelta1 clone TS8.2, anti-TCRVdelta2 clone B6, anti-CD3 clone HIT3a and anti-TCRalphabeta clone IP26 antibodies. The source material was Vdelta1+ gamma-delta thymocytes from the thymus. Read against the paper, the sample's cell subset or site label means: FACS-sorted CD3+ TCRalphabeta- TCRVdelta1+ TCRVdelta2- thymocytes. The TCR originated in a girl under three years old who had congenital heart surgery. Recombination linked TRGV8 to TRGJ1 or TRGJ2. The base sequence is TGTGCCACCTGGGATCGGGCCCACCGCTATTATACGAAACTCTTT. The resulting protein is CATWDRAHRYYTKLF.